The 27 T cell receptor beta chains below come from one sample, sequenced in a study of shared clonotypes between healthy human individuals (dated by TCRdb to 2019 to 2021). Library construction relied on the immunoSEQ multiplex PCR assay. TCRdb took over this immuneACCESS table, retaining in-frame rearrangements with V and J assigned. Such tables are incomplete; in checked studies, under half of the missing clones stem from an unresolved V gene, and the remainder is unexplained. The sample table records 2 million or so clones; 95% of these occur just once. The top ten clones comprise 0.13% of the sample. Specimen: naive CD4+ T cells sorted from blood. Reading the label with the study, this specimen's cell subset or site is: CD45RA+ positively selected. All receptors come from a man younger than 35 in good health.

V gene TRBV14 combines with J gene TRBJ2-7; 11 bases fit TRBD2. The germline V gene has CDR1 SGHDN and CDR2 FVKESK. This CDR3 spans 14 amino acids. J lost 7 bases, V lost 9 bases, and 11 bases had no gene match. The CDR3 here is CARVAGGPLGEQYF. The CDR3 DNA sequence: TGTGCCAGGGTAGCGGGAGGGCCACTCGGGGAGCAGTACTTC.

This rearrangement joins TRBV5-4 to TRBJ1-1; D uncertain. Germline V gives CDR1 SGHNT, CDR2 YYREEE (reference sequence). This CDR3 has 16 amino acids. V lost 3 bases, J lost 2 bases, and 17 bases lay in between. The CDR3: CASSSHGNNLNTEAFF. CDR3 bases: TGTGCCAGCAGCTCGCACGGAAACAACTTAAACACTGAAGCTTTCTTT.

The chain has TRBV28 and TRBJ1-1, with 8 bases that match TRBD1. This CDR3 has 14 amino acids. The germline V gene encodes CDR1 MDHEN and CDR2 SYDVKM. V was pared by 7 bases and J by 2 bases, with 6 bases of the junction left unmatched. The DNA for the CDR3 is TGTGCCAGCATTCCCACAGGGGGTAACACTGAAGCTTTCTTT. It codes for CASIPTGGNTEAFF.

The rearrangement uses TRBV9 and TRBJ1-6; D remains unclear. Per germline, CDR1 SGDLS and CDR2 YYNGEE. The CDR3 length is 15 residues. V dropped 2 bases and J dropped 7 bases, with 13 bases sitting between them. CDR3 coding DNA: TGTGCCAGCAGCGTCTCGCCACTGGGGAATTCACCCCTCCACTTT. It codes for CASSVSPLGNSPLHF.

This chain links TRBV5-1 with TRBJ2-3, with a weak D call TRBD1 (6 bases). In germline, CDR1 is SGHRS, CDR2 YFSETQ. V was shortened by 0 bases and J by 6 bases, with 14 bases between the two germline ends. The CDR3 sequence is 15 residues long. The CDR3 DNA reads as TGCGCCAGCAGCTTGGCTGTACAGGGACGTGATACGCAGTATTTT. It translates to CASSLAVQGRDTQYF.

CDR3 sequence: CASSLITTGVYKSSYEQYF. For the CDR3, the DNA is TGTGCCAGCAGCTTAATCACCACAGGGGTCTACAAGAGCTCCTACGAGCAGTACTTC. The chain recombines TRBV11-2 with TRBJ2-7; 7 bases fit TRBD1. The germline V gene encodes CDR1 SGHAT and CDR2 FQNNGV. The length of the CDR3 is 19 residues. Trimming cost V 2 bases and J 0 bases; bases outside gene matches: 16.

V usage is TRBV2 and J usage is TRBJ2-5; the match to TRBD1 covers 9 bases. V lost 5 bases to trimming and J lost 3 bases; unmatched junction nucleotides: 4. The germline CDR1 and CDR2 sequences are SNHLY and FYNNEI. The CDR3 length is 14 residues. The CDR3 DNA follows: TGTGCCAGCAGTACCTGGACAGGGGAAGAGACCCAGTACTTC. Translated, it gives CASSTWTGEETQYF.

The chain's CDR3 is CASSLEVGPSYEQYF. The CDR3 coding sequence is TGCGCCAGCAGCTTGGAGGTAGGCCCTAGCTACGAGCAGTACTTC. The genes are TRBV5-1 and TRBJ2-7; D remains ambiguous. Between the trimmed V and J ends, which lost 0 bases and 3 bases, there was a span of 13 bases. CDR3 length equals 15 residues. Looked up from germline, CDR1 is SGHRS and CDR2 is YFSETQ.

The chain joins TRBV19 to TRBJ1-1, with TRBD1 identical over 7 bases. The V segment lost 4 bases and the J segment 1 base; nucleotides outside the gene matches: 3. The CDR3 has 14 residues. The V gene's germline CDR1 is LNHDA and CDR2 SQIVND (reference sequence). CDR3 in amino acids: CASSKDRTNTEAFF. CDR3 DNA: TGTGCCAGTAGTAAGGACAGGACGAACACTGAAGCTTTCTTT. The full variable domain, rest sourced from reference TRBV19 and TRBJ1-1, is DGGITQSPKYLFRKEGQNVTLSCEQNLNHDAMYWYRQDPGQGLRLIYYSQIVNDFQKGDIAEGYSVSREKKESFPLTVTSAQKNPTAFYLCASSKDRTNTEAFFGQGTRLTVV.

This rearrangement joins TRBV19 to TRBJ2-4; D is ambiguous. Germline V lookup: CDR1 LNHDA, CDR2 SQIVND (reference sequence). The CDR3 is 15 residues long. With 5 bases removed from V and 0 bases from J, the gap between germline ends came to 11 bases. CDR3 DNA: TGTGCCAGTAGTGCAAAATCTTTAGCCAAAAACATTCAGTACTTC. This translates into CASSAKSLAKNIQYF.

CDR3 nucleotides: TGTGCCAGCAGTGATTCAGGGCCTAATGAAAAACTGTTTTTT. This encodes CASSDSGPNEKLFF. This sequence joins TRBV25-1 and TRBJ1-4; possibly TRBD1 for D (5 bases). The CDR3 consists of 14 residues. CDR1 and CDR2 (germline): MGHDK, SYGVNS. V was trimmed by 3 bases and J by 3 bases, leaving 8 bases between them.

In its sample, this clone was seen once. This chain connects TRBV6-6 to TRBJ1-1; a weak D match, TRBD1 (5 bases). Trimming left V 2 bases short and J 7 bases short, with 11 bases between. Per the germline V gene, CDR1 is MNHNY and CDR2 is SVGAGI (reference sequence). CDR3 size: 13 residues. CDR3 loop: CASSYPPGSEAFF. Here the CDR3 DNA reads TGTGCCAGCAGTTACCCGCCAGGGAGTGAAGCTTTCTTT.

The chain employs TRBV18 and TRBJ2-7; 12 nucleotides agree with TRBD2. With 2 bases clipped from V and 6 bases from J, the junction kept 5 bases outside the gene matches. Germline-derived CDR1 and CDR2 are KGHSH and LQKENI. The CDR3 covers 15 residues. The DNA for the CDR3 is TGTGCCAGCTCACCATTTCCTAGCGGGAGGGGCGAGCAGTACTTC. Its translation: CASSPFPSGRGEQYF.

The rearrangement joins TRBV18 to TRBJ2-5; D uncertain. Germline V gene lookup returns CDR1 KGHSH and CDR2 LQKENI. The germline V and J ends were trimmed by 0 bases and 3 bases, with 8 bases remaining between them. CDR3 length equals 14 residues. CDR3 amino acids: CASSPPANKETQYF. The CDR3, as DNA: TGTGCCAGCTCACCACCCGCGAACAAAGAGACCCAGTACTTC.

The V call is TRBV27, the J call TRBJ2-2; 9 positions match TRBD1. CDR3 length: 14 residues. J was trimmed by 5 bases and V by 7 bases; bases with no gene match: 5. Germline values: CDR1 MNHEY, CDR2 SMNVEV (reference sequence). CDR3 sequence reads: CASNRGQGTGELFF. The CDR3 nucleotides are TGTGCCAGCAACAGGGGGCAGGGGACCGGGGAGCTGTTTTTT.

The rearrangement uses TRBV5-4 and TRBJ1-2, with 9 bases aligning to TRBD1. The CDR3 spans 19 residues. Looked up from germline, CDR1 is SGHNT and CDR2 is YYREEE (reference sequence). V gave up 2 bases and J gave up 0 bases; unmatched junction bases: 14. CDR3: CASSFGGTGLDFSNYGYTF. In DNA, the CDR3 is TGTGCCAGCAGCTTCGGCGGGACAGGGTTGGACTTTTCTAACTATGGCTACACCTTC.

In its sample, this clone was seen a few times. The DNA for the CDR3 is TGTGCCAGCAGTTACGGCGACAGGGTGGTGGAGACCCAGTACTTC. It specifies CASSYGDRVVETQYF. The rearrangement joins TRBV6-5 to TRBJ2-5, with 7 positions matching TRBD1. The CDR3 contains 15 residues. Germline lookup yields CDR1 MNHEY and CDR2 SVGAGI. The ends lost 2 bases at V and 5 bases at J; junction bases unmatched: 8.

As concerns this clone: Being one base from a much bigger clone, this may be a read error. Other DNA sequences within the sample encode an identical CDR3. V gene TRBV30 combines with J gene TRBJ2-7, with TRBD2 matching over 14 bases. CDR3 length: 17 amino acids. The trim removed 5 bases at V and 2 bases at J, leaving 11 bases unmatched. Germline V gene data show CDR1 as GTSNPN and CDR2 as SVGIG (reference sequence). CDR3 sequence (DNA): TGTGCCTGGGGGGGACTAGCGGGAGACCAATCGGCCTACGAGCAGTACTTC. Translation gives CAWGGLAGDQSAYEQYF.

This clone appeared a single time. CDR3 in DNA: TGTGCCAGCAGCGCCCAAGCCGGGACTTTGTGGTATTCACCCCTCCACTTT. Translation gives CASSAQAGTLWYSPLHF. The V gene is TRBV11-2, the J gene TRBJ1-6, with D possibly TRBD1 on 5 matching bases. The V gene lost 5 bases and the J gene lost 8 bases, with 22 bases spanning the gap. The CDR3 loop spans 17 amino acids. Germline lookup yields CDR1 SGHAT and CDR2 FQNNGV.

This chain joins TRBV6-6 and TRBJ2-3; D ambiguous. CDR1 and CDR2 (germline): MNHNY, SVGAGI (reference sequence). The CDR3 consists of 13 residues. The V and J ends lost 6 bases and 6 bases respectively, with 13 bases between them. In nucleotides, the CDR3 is TGTGCCAGCAGCCTCCTCGAATGGGATACGCAGTATTTT. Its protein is CASSLLEWDTQYF.

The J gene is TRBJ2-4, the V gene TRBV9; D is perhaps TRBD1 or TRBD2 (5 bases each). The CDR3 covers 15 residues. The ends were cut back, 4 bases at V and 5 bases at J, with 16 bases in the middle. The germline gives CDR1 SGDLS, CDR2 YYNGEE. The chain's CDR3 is CASSTQGLEENIQYF. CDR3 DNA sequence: TGTGCCAGCAGCACCCAGGGTTTGGAGGAAAACATTCAGTACTTC.

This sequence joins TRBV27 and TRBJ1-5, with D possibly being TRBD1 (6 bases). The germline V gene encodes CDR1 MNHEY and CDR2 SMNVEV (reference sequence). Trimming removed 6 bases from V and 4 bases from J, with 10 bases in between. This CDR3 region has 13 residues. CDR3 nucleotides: TGTGCCAGCAGAGCAGGGGCAAATCAGCCCCAGCATTTT. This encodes CASRAGANQPQHF.

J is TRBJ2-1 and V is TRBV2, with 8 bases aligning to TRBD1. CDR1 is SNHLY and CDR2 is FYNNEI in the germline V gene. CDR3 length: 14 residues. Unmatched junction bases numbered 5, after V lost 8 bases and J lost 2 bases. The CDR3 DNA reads TGTGCCAGCTCGGCACAGGGGGCCTACAATGAGCAGTTCTTC. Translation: CASSAQGAYNEQFF.

CDR3 protein: CASSTRTATDTQYF. The DNA for the CDR3 is TGTGCCAGCAGCACCCGGACAGCCACAGATACGCAGTATTTT. V is TRBV9 and J is TRBJ2-3; maybe TRBD1 (6 bases). Looked up from germline, CDR1 is SGDLS and CDR2 is YYNGEE. The CDR3 is 14 residues long. The V and J ends lost 4 bases and 2 bases respectively, with 11 bases between them.

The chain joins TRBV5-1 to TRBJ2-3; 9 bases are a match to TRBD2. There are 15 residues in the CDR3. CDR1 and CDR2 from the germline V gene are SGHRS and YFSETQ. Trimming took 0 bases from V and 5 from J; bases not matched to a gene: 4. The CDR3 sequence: CASSLGIAGVDTQYF. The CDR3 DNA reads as TGCGCCAGCAGCTTGGGGATAGCGGGAGTAGATACGCAGTATTTT.

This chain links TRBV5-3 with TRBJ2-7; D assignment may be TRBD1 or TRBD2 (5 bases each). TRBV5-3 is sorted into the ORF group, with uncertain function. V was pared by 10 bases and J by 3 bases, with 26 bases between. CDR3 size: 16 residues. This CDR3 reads CADTEEGVWELYEQYF. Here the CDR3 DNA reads TGTGCCGATACCGAAGAAGGGGTTTGGGAGCTCTACGAGCAGTACTTC.

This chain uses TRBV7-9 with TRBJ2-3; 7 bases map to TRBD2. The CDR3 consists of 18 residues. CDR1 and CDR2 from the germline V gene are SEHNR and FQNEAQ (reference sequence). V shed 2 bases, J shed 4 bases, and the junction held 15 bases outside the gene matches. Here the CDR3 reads CASSLHSGLAVGADTQYF. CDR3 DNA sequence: TGTGCCAGCAGCTTACATAGTGGGCTAGCGGTAGGCGCAGATACGCAGTATTTT.